The clone carrying this T cell receptor beta chain was seen only a few times. The CDR3 has 15 residues. The V segment lost 6 bases and the J segment 4 bases; nucleotides outside the gene matches: 11. For TCRbeta, the library was prepared with unique molecular identifiers. Via MiXCR, TCRdb re-called the PCR reads, giving one row per CDR3 protein. The table includes 450,000 to 600,000 distinct CDR3 sequences, approximately 32% detected once. These data are taken from a study of T-cell reconstitution after alpha-beta-depleted transplantation in children. V is TRBV12-3 or TRBV12-4 and J is TRBJ2-5; 7 bases line up with TRBD2. This material consisted of PBMCs from the stem cell graft donor, taken from the stem cell graft. The clonotype comes from a human donor who donated a stem cell graft to a child with aplastic anemia. The CDR3 region is CASSPNAGGGETQYF. Written as DNA, the CDR3 is TGTGCCAGCAGCCCTAATGCGGGCGGGGGAGAGACCCAGTACTTC.